Listed below are T cell receptor beta chains from one sample, sequenced in a study of blood T cell repertoires in COVID-19. Repertoires were generated with immunoSEQ multiplex PCR, while TCRdb's copy carries only in-frame clones and drops some. The sample lists about 260,000 clones, about 88% occurring once. What was sequenced was peripheral blood. The source is a woman aged 55-69 years with COVID-19, enrolled during active disease. Each CDR3 is given with its conserved first and last residue. Fields, in order: V gene, J gene, clone size, D gene, CDR3 DNA, CDR3 protein. D genes are given only for firm matches. For some rows the clone size is stated as once, few or many, or as a class when expanded; others skip it.

v_call: TRBV7-2; j_call: TRBJ1-2; clone_size: NA; d_call: TRBD1; cdr3_nt: TGTGCCAGCAGCTTAGTAACTTACAGGGGGAGGCCCAACTATGGCTACACCTTC; cdr3_aa: CASSLVTYRGRPNYGYTF
v_call: TRBV12-3/TRBV12-4; j_call: TRBJ1-2; clone_size: NA; d_call: TRBD1; cdr3_nt: TGTGCCAGCCGACCCGGTGGGACAGATGGCTACACCTTC; cdr3_aa: CASRPGGTDGYTF
v_call: TRBV6-2/TRBV6-3; j_call: TRBJ1-4; clone_size: NA; d_call: NA; cdr3_nt: TGTGCCAGCAGTTACCCTTCTGGAGGCGGGGAAAAACTGTTTTTT; cdr3_aa: CASSYPSGGGEKLFF
v_call: TRBV7-8; j_call: TRBJ2-4; clone_size: NA; d_call: TRBD1; cdr3_nt: TGTGCCAGCAGCTCTGGGACAGGGGGAATTAATCAACTAGCCAAAAACATTCAGTACTTC; cdr3_aa: CASSSGTGGINQLAKNIQYF
v_call: TRBV9; j_call: TRBJ1-3; clone_size: NA; d_call: NA; cdr3_nt: TGTGCCAGCAGCCAGACTTTGTCCGACTCTGGAAACACCATATATTTT; cdr3_aa: CASSQTLSDSGNTIYF
v_call: TRBV7-9; j_call: TRBJ2-3; clone_size: NA; d_call: NA; cdr3_nt: TGTGCCAGCAGCTTATTGACAGCACCGGAGCGAGAAACGCAGTATTTT; cdr3_aa: CASSLLTAPERETQYF
v_call: TRBV2; j_call: TRBJ2-6; clone_size: NA; d_call: NA; cdr3_nt: TGTGCCAGCAACCGTAGGACAGCTGGGGCCAACGTCCTGACTTTC; cdr3_aa: CASNRRTAGANVLTF
v_call: TRBV6-5; j_call: TRBJ1-1; clone_size: NA; d_call: NA; cdr3_nt: TGTGCCAGCAGTTATGGGGCGGGGCGTGACCAAGCTTTCTTT; cdr3_aa: CASSYGAGRDQAFF
v_call: TRBV6-2/TRBV6-3; j_call: TRBJ2-3; clone_size: NA; d_call: NA; cdr3_nt: TGTGCCAGCAGTTACTGGGCTAGCTCAGATACGCAGTATTTT; cdr3_aa: CASSYWASSDTQYF
v_call: TRBV20-1; j_call: TRBJ2-1; clone_size: NA; d_call: NA; cdr3_nt: TGCAGTGCTAGGGTCAGTGAGCAGTTCTTC; cdr3_aa: CSARVSEQFF
v_call: TRBV11-2; j_call: TRBJ1-6; clone_size: NA; d_call: NA; cdr3_nt: TGTGCCAGCAGCTTGGGGGGGATGGGTTCACCCCTCCACTTT; cdr3_aa: CASSLGGMGSPLHF
v_call: TRBV28; j_call: TRBJ1-6; clone_size: NA; d_call: NA; cdr3_nt: TGTGCCAGCAGTTTACCCCGGGGGGGTAACTATAATTCACCCCTCCACTTT; cdr3_aa: CASSLPRGGNYNSPLHF
v_call: TRBV5-4; j_call: TRBJ1-1; clone_size: NA; d_call: NA; cdr3_nt: TGTGCCAGCAGCTTGGGAAGAGTCAGGGTAGGCTCTGAAGCTTTCTTT; cdr3_aa: CASSLGRVRVGSEAFF
v_call: TRBV6-2/TRBV6-3; j_call: TRBJ2-3; clone_size: NA; d_call: TRBD1; cdr3_nt: TGTGCCAGCAGTCACCGGACAGGGGGAGATACGCAGTATTTT; cdr3_aa: CASSHRTGGDTQYF
v_call: TRBV7-9; j_call: TRBJ2-7; clone_size: NA; d_call: TRBD1; cdr3_nt: TGTGCCAGCAGCCTGGGGACAGTAAGCTCCTACGAGCAGTACTTC; cdr3_aa: CASSLGTVSSYEQYF
v_call: TRBV27; j_call: TRBJ2-6; clone_size: NA; d_call: TRBD2; cdr3_nt: TGTGCCAGCAGTTCGGCGGGAGCTGGGGCCAACGTCCTGACTTTC; cdr3_aa: CASSSAGAGANVLTF
v_call: TRBV27; j_call: TRBJ2-5; clone_size: NA; d_call: NA; cdr3_nt: TGTGCCAGCAGTTTGTCTAGCTTGGAGACCCAGTACTTC; cdr3_aa: CASSLSSLETQYF
v_call: TRBV11-2; j_call: TRBJ1-2; clone_size: NA; d_call: NA; cdr3_nt: TGTGCCAGCAGCTTAGACAGGCTAAACTATGGCTACACCTTC; cdr3_aa: CASSLDRLNYGYTF
v_call: TRBV2; j_call: TRBJ2-2; clone_size: NA; d_call: TRBD1; cdr3_nt: TGTGCCAGCAGGGGTGACAGGGCGGACACCGGGGAGCTGTTTTTT; cdr3_aa: CASRGDRADTGELFF
v_call: TRBV29-1; j_call: TRBJ2-1; clone_size: NA; d_call: NA; cdr3_nt: TGCAGCGTTGTGACTACCCGCTACAATGAGCAGTTCTTC; cdr3_aa: CSVVTTRYNEQFF
v_call: TRBV6-2/TRBV6-3; j_call: TRBJ1-1; clone_size: NA; d_call: NA; cdr3_nt: TGTGCCAGCAGTTTCACAGGGCTGAACACTGAAGCTTTCTTT; cdr3_aa: CASSFTGLNTEAFF
v_call: TRBV28; j_call: TRBJ2-1; clone_size: NA; d_call: TRBD1; cdr3_nt: TGTGCCAGCAGCCCACCTTCCGGGACAGGGGTCTCCTACAATGAGCAGTTCTTC; cdr3_aa: CASSPPSGTGVSYNEQFF
v_call: TRBV5-4; j_call: TRBJ2-2; clone_size: NA; d_call: NA; cdr3_nt: TGTGCCAGCAGCTTGCCGGGACTGAACGGGGAGCTGTTTTTT; cdr3_aa: CASSLPGLNGELFF
v_call: TRBV21-1; j_call: TRBJ2-7; clone_size: NA; d_call: NA; cdr3_nt: TGTGCCAGCAGAAAAAGAGGGACAGGGGGCTACGAGCAGTACTTC; cdr3_aa: CASRKRGTGGYEQYF
v_call: TRBV30; j_call: TRBJ2-7; clone_size: NA; d_call: NA; cdr3_nt: TGTGCCTGGAGTCAGGGCCACGAGCAGTACTTC; cdr3_aa: CAWSQGHEQYF
v_call: TRBV7-8; j_call: TRBJ1-2; clone_size: NA; d_call: TRBD1; cdr3_nt: TGTGCCAGCAGCTTAGCCCCAGACAGGGGCGGTGGCTACACCTTC; cdr3_aa: CASSLAPDRGGGYTF
v_call: TRBV13; j_call: TRBJ2-1; clone_size: NA; d_call: TRBD1; cdr3_nt: TGTGCCAGCAGCTCATCAGGGGGCAGGGATGAGCAGTTCTTC; cdr3_aa: CASSSSGGRDEQFF
v_call: TRBV4-1; j_call: TRBJ1-1; clone_size: NA; d_call: TRBD1; cdr3_nt: TGCGCCAGCAGCCAGCAGACAGGGGGGGACACTGAAGCTTTCTTT; cdr3_aa: CASSQQTGGDTEAFF
v_call: TRBV6-5; j_call: TRBJ1-1; clone_size: NA; d_call: NA; cdr3_nt: TGTGCCAGCAGTTACTCGGCAGGCCCCACTGAAGCTTTCTTT; cdr3_aa: CASSYSAGPTEAFF
v_call: TRBV6-5; j_call: TRBJ1-3; clone_size: once; d_call: NA; cdr3_nt: TGTGCCAGCAGTTACGATCGGGGAGGCAACACCATATATTTT; cdr3_aa: CASSYDRGGNTIYF
v_call: TRBV11-1; j_call: TRBJ2-1; clone_size: NA; d_call: NA; cdr3_nt: TGTGCCAGCAGCCTGACTAGGGCCCAAACCAATGAGCAGTTCTTC; cdr3_aa: CASSLTRAQTNEQFF